The T cell receptor (beta chain) under discussion was sequenced for a study of T cell repertoires in cytomegalovirus infection (dated by TCRdb to between 2017 and 2020). For the wider study: Alongside well-studied HLA-B-restricted epitopes, the peptide stimulations were aimed at recently identified HLA-C-restricted CMV epitopes, whose presentation resists viral immunomodulation. Donor HLA type was relevant to the analysis, as public TCR beta signatures indicated carriage of CMV infection together with the matching HLA type. Points the paper makes about the study in general: In both this cohort and an independent cohort of 350 to 400 donors, the cumulative frequency of public TCR beta family members distinguished carriers of CMV infection plus the relevant HLA type. The ex vivo response was dominated by HLA-C-restricted CMV-specific TCR beta clonotypes, which also provided the single most frequent clonotype in two of eight donors.

The treatment or condition label corresponds to: in vitro stimulation with specific CMV peptide epitopes to enrich CMV-specific T cells. Concerning this clonotype: Its recognized antigen is unknown. Nothing much larger sits one base from this clone, and base qualities are not available.

TCRdb shows the sequencer as Illumina HiSeq 1500. TCRdb reworked the public reads: Q25 trimming with fastp, MiXCR clone assembly, productive beta chains retained. Each entry is one CDR3 protein sequence, shown with its most common DNA and genes. The sample table records about 85,000 distinct CDR3 sequences; roughly 44% of these occur just once. Over 85% of the sample comes from the top ten. From the cysteine up to the phenylalanine, the CDR3 has a length of 16 residues. Only the CDR3 region is kept as DNA, spanning 48 bases read in frame from base 1. V and J lose 0 bases and 3 bases, and a span of 16 bases separates them. Per the germline V gene (reference sequence), SGHKS is the CDR1 and YYEKEE is the CDR2.

The sequence links TRBV5-5 to TRBJ2-7; TRBD1 is possibly the D segment (5 matching bases). The sample was CD8+ T cells from cultured PBMCs, taken from culture after CMV antigen stimulation. This sequence originates from a human donor in good health (CMV status not recorded). Some clones in this sample may be carry-over from other donors' samples. The DNA sequence is as follows: TGTGCCAGCAGCTTGGCTGCCAGGGCTTCGATCTACGAGCAGTACTTC. Its product reads: CASSLAARASIYEQYF. Joined to the reference TRBV5-5 and TRBJ2-7 proteins, this CDR3 gives the full variable domain: DAGVTQSPTHLIKTRGQQVTLRCSPISGHKSVSWYQQVLGQGPQFIFQYYEKEERGRGNFPDRFSARQFPNYSSELNVNALLLGDSALYLCASSLAARASIYEQYFGPGTRLTVT.